This T cell receptor (beta chain) was identified during a study of technical replicates of blood from a few donors. Measured with immunoSEQ multiplex PCR; TCRdb has only the in-frame clones, and not every one. This sample has roughly 79,000 clones, with 81% found just once. The CDR3 totals 17 residues. V was pared by 4 bases and J by 0 bases, with 7 bases of the junction left unmatched. Per the germline V gene, CDR1 is SGHRS and CDR2 is YFSETQ. The sequenced material came from PBMCs. The chain uses TRBV5-1 and TRBJ2-6; the match to TRBD1 covers 7 bases. The clonotype was recovered from a human donor in good health. Some clones in this sample may be carry-over from other donors' samples. In DNA, the CDR3 is TGCGCCAGCAGCGGACAGGATAAGAGCTCTGGGGCCAACGTCCTGACTTTC. Protein product: CASSGQDKSSGANVLTF.